This T cell receptor beta chain derives from a study of identical twins (dated by TCRdb to 2016 to 2018). Context from the whole study: The study deep-sequenced TCR alpha and beta repertoires from monozygotic twins, unrelated adults of various ages and cord blood to test whether fetal clonotypes persist. To rule out contamination, the twin experiments were replicated at different times with different library preparation protocols.

To prepare the library, 5' RACE was applied. The sequencing machine was an Illumina HiSeq 2000. A universal primer binding site was introduced by template switching, and a unique molecular identifier was present in the final cDNA, enabling accurate counting of TCR cDNA molecules. Specific primers in the conserved constant-segment region were used to synthesize first-strand cDNA for TCR alpha and beta chains. To control for contamination, every cDNA library was double barcoded, receiving both a SMART-Mk sample barcode and Illumina barcodes. Two successive PCR steps introduced TruSeq adapter sequences along with Illumina sample barcodes. Sequencing of the TCR alpha and beta cDNA libraries was done on the Illumina HiSeq platform using custom primers. The paper's processing steps were these. Unique molecular identifiers were extracted from raw reads with MiGEC, and CDR3 positions were determined with MiXCR. For each individual, recombination models were inferred using an EM algorithm with the repgenHMM and IGoR tools. The tcR package in R was used for shared clonotype analysis, with sharing normalized by the product of cloneset sizes. To study raw recombination without the effects of thymic and clonal selection, out-of-frame nonproductive sequences were analyzed. The public reads were run again by TCRdb, first through fastp at Q25 and then through MiXCR, and only productive beta chains were kept. Records with the same CDR3 protein are collapsed into one entry carrying the most frequent genes and DNA. The V and J calls and clone size are TCRdb's, not the authors'. The sample table shows 350,000 or so distinct CDR3 sequences, and 7% to 9.5% are seen once. The top ten clonotypes cover roughly 9% of the sample.

This clonotype was observed many times. Its recognized antigen is unknown. Qualities for individual bases were not recorded, and no much larger clone is one base off. The CDR3 starts with the cysteine, ends with the phenylalanine, and has 16 residues. This entry keeps only the CDR3 DNA: 48 bases, framed from base 1. V is shortened by 4 bases, J by 3 bases, and the region joining them spans 16 bases. CDR1 LGHNT and CDR2 FRNRAP are derived from the germline V gene. Summary of the overall study and its limitations: Out-of-frame TCR alpha sequences shared between twins showed an excess of low generation-probability sequences compared with coincidental sharing between unrelated individuals. Abundant cord blood beta clonotypes carried fewer insertions; young adult naive repertoires showed a weaker similar trend, while memory repertoires showed none. In monozygotic twins, recombination models systematically underestimated out-of-frame TCR alpha sharing, but the models matched the sharing seen between unrelated individuals. Because the same donors could not be followed over many years, the conclusions depended on cross-sectional statistical analysis. Invariant T cells such as MAIT and iNKT could partly confound zero-insertion analyses, though diverse VJ usage argued against this for most clonotypes. Excess twin sharing in beta out-of-frame sequences was weaker because fewer shared sequences lowered the signal-to-noise ratio.

Every donor in the study was a healthy Caucasian. The study also sequenced three unrelated non-twin adults: a male aged 18 to 30, a male aged 50 to 59 and a female aged 50 to 59. Using Miltenyi CD45RO+ enrichment and human naive T-cell isolation kits, memory (CD45RO+) and naive T cells were isolated from PBMC. This sequence was found in a woman aged 50 to 65 in good health. The material sequenced was naive T cells sorted from blood. The cell subset or site tag for this specimen amounts to: cells isolated with a human naive T-cell isolation kit. The chain is made from TRBV12-5 and TRBJ2-1; matching of 5 bases hints at TRBD1 as the D gene. Read as DNA, the sequence is TGTGCTAGTGGTTCGACAGAACCTACCAGCTACAATGAGCAGTTCTTC. The encoded protein is CASGSTEPTSYNEQFF.